This entry concerns a single T cell receptor beta chain. The count of this clone is one. Its antigen is still unknown. Nothing much larger sits one base from this clone, and base qualities are not available. The data originate from a study of shared clonotypes between healthy human individuals (dated by TCRdb to between 2020 and 2021). The study in broad terms: A few men and two women, aged 18 to 49 years, made up the cohort. For each donor, CD4 naive and CD4 memory were each given three plates, CD8 naive was given two plates, and CD8 memory was given one plate. To estimate repertoire size and how much clonotypes are shared between individuals, the study performed deep sequencing of blood TCR repertoires from 4 to 6 healthy adults. Libraries were prepared and TCR repertoires were sequenced by different laboratories using diverse techniques, in order to increase sequencing depth and limit assay-specific biases. Leukapheresis yielded between about 0.85 and 10 billion PBMCs per donor.

Results the study describes overall, beyond this receptor: Only blood was sampled, and tissue TCR repertoires likely differ from those in blood. Clonotypes shared by all four sorted-subset donors showed higher generation probabilities than non-shared clonotypes. Naive subsets generally had larger estimated clonotype richness than memory subsets. Across a handful of donors, approximately 4.9% of naive CD4, roughly 3.5% of naive CD8, 2.3% of memory CD4, and under 0.45% of memory CD8 clonotypes were shared. The genetic and exposure-history diversity represented was limited by the small number of donors. Rarefaction of sorted-subset datasets indicated incomplete sequencing despite the large sequencing depth. Pairwise subsampling indicated that sequencing depth was expected to affect the degree of clonotype sharing among donors.

Using the deep immunoSEQ assay, multiplex PCR amplified TCR CDR3 regions from genomic DNA. Extracted genomic DNA from each cell subset was distributed evenly across all wells of several immunoSEQ 96-well plates, and each plate was treated as a replicate. For sorted subsets, each replicate PCR was loaded with approximately 190 ng genomic DNA, equivalent to 25,000 to 30,000 T cell genomes. The purified libraries were quantified using a Qubit 3.0 fluorometer, sized with a Bioanalyzer 2100, and then quantified again using the KAPA Library Quantification kit. Every immunoSEQ 96-well plate was sequenced on a separate single-read 150-cycle Illumina NextSeq 550 flow cell. The study's processing was this. Because only junctional sequences without quality scores were contained in the immunoSEQ output, filtering matching that applied to full-length reads could not be performed. To assign V/J genes and CDR3, sequences were annotated against IMGT germline references using PyIR, a Python wrapper for IgBLAST v1.9. Reads were filtered out if the reads had weak V/J assignments (E-value above 1e-6), no CDR3, stop codons, out-of-frame junctions, or ambiguous translated residues. V3J clonotypes were defined as sequences sharing the same inferred V gene, J gene, and CDR3 amino acid sequence. Percentage overlap between repertoires was calculated by dividing the number of shared unique clonotypes by the size of the smaller repertoire. Repertoire richness was assessed with RTK rarefaction, the Chao1 estimator, and Recon v2.1 estimates of unobserved clonotypes. Generation probabilities were computed with OLGA for all TCRbeta clonotypes obtained by the gDNA method from a handful of donors. TCRdb re-hosts the immuneACCESS table, in-frame sequences only. Its copies lack some clones; in the studies checked, an unresolved V gene accounts for under half of them, and the cause for the rest is not known. V and J calls and clone size come straight from that table; D and trimming were deduced from the DNA. This sample comprises millions of clones, around 94% of them detected only once. The ten largest clonotypes hold around 0.15% of the sample.

In the germline V gene, CDR1 corresponds to MRHNA and CDR2 to SNTAGT. The CDR3 runs 12 amino acids, cysteine and phenylalanine included. Just CDR3 DNA is preserved here, 36 bases in frame from base 1. The V end loses 9 bases and the J end loses 2 bases, and a stretch of 10 bases separates them. The donors were healthy, HIV-negative adults who had no recently reported acute infections or vaccinations. Only Caucasian adults living in Nashville, Tennessee, USA were represented among the donors. Magnetic negative selection was used to enrich CD4+ T cells, after which naive cells were positively selected on CD45RA and the negative fraction became the memory subset. Blood was collected by leukapheresis, and PBMCs were isolated by Ficoll-Histopaque density gradient centrifugation and then cryopreserved in liquid nitrogen vapor phase. Purity and quantity of every magnetically sorted T cell population were checked by analytical flow cytometry. From each sorted fraction, genomic DNA was isolated and quantified by UV absorbance on a Nanodrop 2000c.

Sequences were obtained from naive CD4+ T cells sorted from blood. The sample's cell subset or site, from its label and the paper: CD45RA+ positively selected. The TCR was taken from a man aged 18 to 30 in good health. The chain uses TRBV6-4 and TRBJ2-5; possibly the D gene is TRBD1, per 6 matching bases. The DNA sequence follows: TGTGCCAGGGGACATCATCAAGAGACCCAGTACTTC. Its product reads: CARGHHQETQYF.